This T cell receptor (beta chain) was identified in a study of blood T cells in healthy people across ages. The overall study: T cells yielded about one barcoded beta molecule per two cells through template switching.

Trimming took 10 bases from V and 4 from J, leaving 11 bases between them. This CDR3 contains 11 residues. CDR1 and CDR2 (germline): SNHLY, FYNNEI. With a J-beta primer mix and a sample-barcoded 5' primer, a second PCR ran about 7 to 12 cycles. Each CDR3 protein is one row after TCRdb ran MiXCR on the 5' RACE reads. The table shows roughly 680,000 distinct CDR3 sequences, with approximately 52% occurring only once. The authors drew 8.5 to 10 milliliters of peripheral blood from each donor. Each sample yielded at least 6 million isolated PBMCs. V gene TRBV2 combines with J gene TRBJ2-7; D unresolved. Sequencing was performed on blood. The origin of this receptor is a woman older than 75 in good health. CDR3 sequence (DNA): TGTGCCACCGTCCCCGGTTACGAGCAGTACTTC. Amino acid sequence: CATVPGYEQYF.